This T cell receptor beta chain was obtained from a study of Ad26.COV2.S vaccination and SARS-CoV-2 variants. Measured with immunoSEQ multiplex PCR; TCRdb has only the in-frame clones, and not every one. The data show approximately 460,000 clones, 80% to 90% seen once. J was trimmed by 5 bases and V by 5 bases; bases with no gene match: 7. This CDR3 has 14 amino acids. In germline, CDR1 is MDHEN, CDR2 SYDVKM. The treatment here: approximately 18 received Ad26.COV2.S at low or high dose, single or two shots; 5 received placebo; per-sample allocation not given. Collection of the samples took place on day 63 after the first injection of vaccine or placebo.

This sequence originates from a person aged 18-65 years who received the Ad26.COV2.S COVID-19 vaccine or a placebo. The chain joins TRBV28 to TRBJ1-1, with 8 bases that match TRBD1. This specimen consisted of peripheral blood, obtained in a trial of Ad26.COV2.S vaccine versus placebo. The CDR3 nucleotides read TGTGCCAGCAGTACGCGGACAGGGCGGACTGAAGCTTTCTTT. Translation: CASSTRTGRTEAFF.